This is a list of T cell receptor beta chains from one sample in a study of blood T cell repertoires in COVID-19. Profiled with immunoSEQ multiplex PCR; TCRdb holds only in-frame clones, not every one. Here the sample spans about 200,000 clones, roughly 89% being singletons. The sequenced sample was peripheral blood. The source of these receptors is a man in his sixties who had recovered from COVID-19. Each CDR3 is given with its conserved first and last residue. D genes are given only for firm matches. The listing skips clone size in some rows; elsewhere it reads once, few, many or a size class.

TGTGCCTGGAGTGTACTCTCCGGGACTAGGACAGATACGCAGTATTTT	CAWSVLSGTRTDTQYF	TRBD2	TRBV30	TRBJ2-3	.
TGTGCCAGCAGCTGGGAGGATGGAAACACCATATATTTT	CASSWEDGNTIYF	.	TRBV5-4	TRBJ1-3	once
TGTGCCAGTAGCACAGGGGGCGCGGGTGCTTTCTTT	CASSTGGAGAFF	TRBD1	TRBV19	TRBJ1-1	.
TGTGCCAGCAGCGAAAGGGGGGGCATATACAATGAGCAGTTCTTC	CASSERGGIYNEQFF	.	TRBV9	TRBJ2-1	.
TGTGCCAGCAGCTTAGTAGAGTCTTTGGGCTACACCTTC	CASSLVESLGYTF	.	TRBV7-9	TRBJ1-2	.
TGTGCCAGCAGCTCAGCTACCCCGGGACTGGGCTCCTACGAGCAGTACTTC	CASSSATPGLGSYEQYF	.	TRBV7-8	TRBJ2-7	.
TGTGCCAGTATTCCGACAGGGTCTAATGAAAAACTGTTTTTT	CASIPTGSNEKLFF	TRBD1	TRBV19	TRBJ1-4	.
TGTGCCAGCAGCCAACGTCCGACAGGGGGCTATGAGACCCAGTACTTC	CASSQRPTGGYETQYF	TRBD1	TRBV7-7	TRBJ2-5	.
TGTGCCAGCAGCCCCGTACAAACAGGGGCGCATGGCTACACCTTC	CASSPVQTGAHGYTF	TRBD1	TRBV7-8	TRBJ1-2	once
TGTGCCAGCAGCCAAAGACAGGAAAGCACAGATACGCAGTATTTT	CASSQRQESTDTQYF	.	TRBV4-2	TRBJ2-3	.
TGTGCCAGCAGCCAACCTAACACCGGGGAGCTGTTTTTT	CASSQPNTGELFF	.	TRBV4-2	TRBJ2-2	.
TGTGCCAGCAGCTTAGTCGGGGACCAGTACTTC	CASSLVGDQYF	.	TRBV11-2	TRBJ2-5	.
TGTGCCAGCAGCCAAATCGGACGGACAGGTTTATATGGCTACACCTTC	CASSQIGRTGLYGYTF	TRBD1	TRBV7-9	TRBJ1-2	.
TGTGCCAGCTCACCACTTCTACAGAGCTCTGGAAACACCATATATTTT	CASSPLLQSSGNTIYF	.	TRBV18	TRBJ1-3	.
TGCGCCAGCAGCCAGAGAGCGGGGGGGCTTTCCTACAATGAGCAGTTCTTC	CASSQRAGGLSYNEQFF	TRBD2	TRBV4-3	TRBJ2-1	.
TGTGCCAGCAGACCACAGGGGGCTCGGGGGGTTGAAAAACTGTTTTTT	CASRPQGARGVEKLFF	TRBD1	TRBV25-1	TRBJ1-4	.
TGTGCCAGCAGTACTCCCAGTAGCGGCCAAGAGACCCAGTACTTC	CASSTPSSGQETQYF	.	TRBV27	TRBJ2-5	.
TGTGCCAGCACCCTAGGGGGCGCGGGGCAGCCCCAGCATTTT	CASTLGGAGQPQHF	TRBD1	TRBV28	TRBJ1-5	.
TGCAGCGTTGAAATGGGACAGGGGGCCTACGAGCAGTACTTC	CSVEMGQGAYEQYF	TRBD1	TRBV29-1	TRBJ2-7	.
TGTGCCAGTAGTGCAGACGCCGGGACAGGGGGCTACGAGCAGTACTTC	CASSADAGTGGYEQYF	TRBD1	TRBV19	TRBJ2-7	.
TGCGCCAGCAGCGACGGACAGGGTAATCAGCCCCAGCATTTT	CASSDGQGNQPQHF	TRBD1	TRBV5-1	TRBJ1-5	.
TGTGCCAGCTCACCGGGGACAGCCAATCAGCCCCAGCATTTT	CASSPGTANQPQHF	TRBD1	TRBV18	TRBJ1-5	.
TGTGCCAGCAGTGAAGGTTCTACGGGGGGTCGAGAAAAACTGTTTTTT	CASSEGSTGGREKLFF	.	TRBV6-4	TRBJ1-4	.
TGTGCCAGCAGTTTCGACCGGGGGTCCTACAATGAGCAGTTCTTC	CASSFDRGSYNEQFF	.	TRBV27	TRBJ2-1	.
TGTGCCAGTTCGAACACCGGGACAGGGGTAAGCGAGCAGTACTTC	CASSNTGTGVSEQYF	TRBD1	TRBV18	TRBJ2-7	once
TGTGCCAGCAGTATAACAGGGGAGAGAAGCAATGAGCAGTTCTTC	CASSITGERSNEQFF	TRBD1	TRBV7-9	TRBJ2-1	.
TGTGCCAGCAGCGTAGCTTATGGGAACAGGGGTCTAACTGGAAACACCATATATTTT	CASSVAYGNRGLTGNTIYF	TRBD1	TRBV9	TRBJ1-3	once
TGCGCCAGCAGCCCCGGTGGGGCACAACTCTACGAGCAGTACTTC	CASSPGGAQLYEQYF	.	TRBV10-2	TRBJ2-7	.
TGTGCCAGCAGTGAGACAGGGCCCAGTAACTATGGCTACACCTTC	CASSETGPSNYGYTF	TRBD1	TRBV6-1	TRBJ1-2	.
TGCGCCAGCAGCCCCGGGACAGGGGGCTGGAGCACTGAAGCTTTCTTT	CASSPGTGGWSTEAFF	TRBD1	TRBV4-1	TRBJ1-1	.
TGTGCCAGCAGCCAGTTTGATCCCGGGGAGCTGTTTTTT	CASSQFDPGELFF	.	TRBV7-2	TRBJ2-2	.
TGCGCCAGCAGACTACAGGGGCGGGTCACTGAAGCTTTCTTT	CASRLQGRVTEAFF	TRBD1	TRBV5-1	TRBJ1-1	.
TGTGCCAGCAGCGTAGCGGGTAGCGGGGTTCAAGAGACCCAGTACTTC	CASSVAGSGVQETQYF	TRBD2	TRBV9	TRBJ2-5	.
TGTGCCAGTAGTCCCCCCGCCAGAAATAATTCACCCCTCCACTTT	CASSPPARNNSPLHF	.	TRBV19	TRBJ1-6	.
TGTGCCAGCAGCCTAGGGACAGGAGGTCAGGGCGAGCAGTACTTC	CASSLGTGGQGEQYF	TRBD1	TRBV7-8	TRBJ2-7	.
TGTGCCAGTAGTTTGCAGGGGGTTGGCTACGAGCAGTACTTC	CASSLQGVGYEQYF	TRBD1	TRBV19	TRBJ2-7	medium-sized
TGTGCCAGCAGTTCCCTTCCTGACGAGCAGTACTTC	CASSSLPDEQYF	.	TRBV7-2	TRBJ2-7	.
TGTGCCTGGACCTTCAATCCGGACTATGGCTACACCTTC	CAWTFNPDYGYTF	.	TRBV30	TRBJ1-2	.
TGCGCCAGCAGCCAAGAGACTAGCGGCTTCTACAATGAGCAGTTCTTC	CASSQETSGFYNEQFF	TRBD2	TRBV4-1	TRBJ2-1	.
TGTGCCAGTAAAAGGACAGGGCAGGGGAACACTGAAGCTTTCTTT	CASKRTGQGNTEAFF	TRBD1	TRBV19	TRBJ1-1	.
TGTGCCAGCAGTAACCTAGCGGCCTACGAGCAGTACTTC	CASSNLAAYEQYF	TRBD2	TRBV6-6	TRBJ2-7	.